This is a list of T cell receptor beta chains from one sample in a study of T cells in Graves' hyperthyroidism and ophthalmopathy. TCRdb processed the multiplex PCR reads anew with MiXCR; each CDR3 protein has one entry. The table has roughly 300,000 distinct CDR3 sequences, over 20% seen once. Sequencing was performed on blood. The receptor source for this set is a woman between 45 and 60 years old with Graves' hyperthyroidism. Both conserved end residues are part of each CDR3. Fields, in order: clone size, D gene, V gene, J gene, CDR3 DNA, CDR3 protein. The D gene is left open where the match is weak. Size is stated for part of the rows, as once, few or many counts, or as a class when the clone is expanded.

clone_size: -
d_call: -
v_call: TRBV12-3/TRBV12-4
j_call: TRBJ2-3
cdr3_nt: TGTGCCAGCAGTTTAGGGGTTGGCACAGATACGCAGTATTTT
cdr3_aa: CASSLGVGTDTQYF

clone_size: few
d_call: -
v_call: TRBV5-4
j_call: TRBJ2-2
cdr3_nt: TGTGCCAGCAGCTTGTCATCTACAAACACCGGGGAGCTGTTTTTT
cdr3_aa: CASSLSSTNTGELFF

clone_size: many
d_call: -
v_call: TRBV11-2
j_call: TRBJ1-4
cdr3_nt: TGTGCCAGCAGCTTCACCGGGGGGCGAACTAATGAAAAACTGTTTTTT
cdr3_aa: CASSFTGGRTNEKLFF

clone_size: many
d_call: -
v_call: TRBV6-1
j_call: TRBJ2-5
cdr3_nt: TGTGCCAGCAGGAGTTACCAAGAGACCCAGTACTTC
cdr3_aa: CASRSYQETQYF

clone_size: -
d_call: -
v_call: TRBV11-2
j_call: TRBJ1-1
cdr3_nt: TGTGCCAGCAGCTTTCGGAGGGTAACTGAAGCTTTCTTT
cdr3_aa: CASSFRRVTEAFF

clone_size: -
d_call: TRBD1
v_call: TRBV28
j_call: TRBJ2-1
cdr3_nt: TGTGCCGGCAACCCCGGGACAGGGACGTTCTTC
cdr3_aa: CAGNPGTGTFF

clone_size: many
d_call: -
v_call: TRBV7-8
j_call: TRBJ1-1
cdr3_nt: TGTGCCAGCAGCTTAGGACAGGCGGCTTTCTTT
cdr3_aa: CASSLGQAAFF

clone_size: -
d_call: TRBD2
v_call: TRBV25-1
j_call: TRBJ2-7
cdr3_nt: TGTGCCAGCAGTGTCCTGGGAGGGTACGAGCAGTACTTC
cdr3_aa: CASSVLGGYEQYF

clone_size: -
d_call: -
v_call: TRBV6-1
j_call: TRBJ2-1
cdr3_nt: TGTGCCAGCAGTGAAGGGGGGCGCCCGGAGCAGTTCTTC
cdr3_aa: CASSEGGRPEQFF

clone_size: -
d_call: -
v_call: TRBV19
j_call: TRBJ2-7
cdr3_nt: TGTGCCAGTAGTAAAGGAGGGCAATCAACCTACGAGCAGTACTTC
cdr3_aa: CASSKGGQSTYEQYF

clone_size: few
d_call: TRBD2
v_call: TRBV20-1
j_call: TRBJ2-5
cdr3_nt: TGCAGTGCTAGTATTTGGCGGGAGGATGTAGAGACCCAGTACTTC
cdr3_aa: CSASIWREDVETQYF

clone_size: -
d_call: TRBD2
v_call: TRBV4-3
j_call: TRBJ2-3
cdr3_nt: TGCGCCAGCAGCCAAGATGACAGCGGGAGTGTCGATACGCAGTATTTT
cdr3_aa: CASSQDDSGSVDTQYF

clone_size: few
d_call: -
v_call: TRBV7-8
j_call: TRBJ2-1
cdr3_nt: TGTGCCAGCAGCTACAGAACTACTTACAATGAGCAGTTCTTC
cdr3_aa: CASSYRTTYNEQFF

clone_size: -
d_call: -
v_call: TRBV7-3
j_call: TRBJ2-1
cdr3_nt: TGTGCCAGCAGCTCCTACCGGGGAAATGAGCAGTTCTTC
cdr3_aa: CASSSYRGNEQFF

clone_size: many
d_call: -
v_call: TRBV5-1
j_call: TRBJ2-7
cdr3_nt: TGCGCCAGCAGCCCGGGCACAGGCGGGCACGAGCAGTACTTC
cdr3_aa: CASSPGTGGHEQYF

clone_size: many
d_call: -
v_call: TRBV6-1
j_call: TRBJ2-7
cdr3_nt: TGTGCCAGCAGATCCGGGACCCCCTACGAGCAGTACTTC
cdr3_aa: CASRSGTPYEQYF

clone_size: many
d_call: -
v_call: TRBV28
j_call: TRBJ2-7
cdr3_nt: TGTGCCAGCAGTGAACCTACTGCCTACGAGCAGTACTTC
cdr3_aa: CASSEPTAYEQYF

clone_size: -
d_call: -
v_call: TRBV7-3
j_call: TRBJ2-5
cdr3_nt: TGTGCCAGCAGCGCCCCACCCGAGACCCAGTACTTC
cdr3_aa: CASSAPPETQYF

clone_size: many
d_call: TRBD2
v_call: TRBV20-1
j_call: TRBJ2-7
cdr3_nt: TGCAGTGCCGATCGGACTAGCGGGATCTCCTACGAGCAGTACTTC
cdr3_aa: CSADRTSGISYEQYF

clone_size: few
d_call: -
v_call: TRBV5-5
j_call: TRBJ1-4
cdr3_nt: TGTGCCAGCAGCTTGCCACAGGGTCTTGAAAAACTGTTTTTT
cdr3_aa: CASSLPQGLEKLFF

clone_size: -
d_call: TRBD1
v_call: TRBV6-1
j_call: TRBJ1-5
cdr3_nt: TGTGCCAGCAGAGACCAGGGACAGGTTCGGAATCAGCCCCAGCATTTT
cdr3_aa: CASRDQGQVRNQPQHF

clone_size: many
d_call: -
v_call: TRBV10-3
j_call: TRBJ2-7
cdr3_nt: TGTGCCATCAGTGAGTCGACCCGCCCCTACGAGCAGTACTTC
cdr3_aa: CAISESTRPYEQYF

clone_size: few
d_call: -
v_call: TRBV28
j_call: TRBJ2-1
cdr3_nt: TGTGCCAGCAGTCTCGGGACAAGGCCAAGTTGGCAGTTCTTC
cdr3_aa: CASSLGTRPSWQFF

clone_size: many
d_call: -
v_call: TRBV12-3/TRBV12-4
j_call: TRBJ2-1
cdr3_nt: TGTGCCAGTGTCATTGGCGGGGGCCCCTACAATGAGCAGTTCTTC
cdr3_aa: CASVIGGGPYNEQFF

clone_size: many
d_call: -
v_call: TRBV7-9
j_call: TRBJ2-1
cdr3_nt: TGTGCCAGCAGCTTAAGTAAGGTATACGACAATGAGCAGTTCTTC
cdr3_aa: CASSLSKVYDNEQFF

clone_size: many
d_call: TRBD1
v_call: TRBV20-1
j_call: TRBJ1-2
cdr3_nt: TGCAGTGCATTCACCGGGACAGGATATGGCTACACCTTC
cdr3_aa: CSAFTGTGYGYTF

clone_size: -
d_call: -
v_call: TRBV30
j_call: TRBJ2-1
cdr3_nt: TGTGCCTGGACCGTCGGGGGCAATGAGCAGTTCTTC
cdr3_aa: CAWTVGGNEQFF

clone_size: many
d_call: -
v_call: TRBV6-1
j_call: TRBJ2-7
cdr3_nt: TGTGCCAGCAGTGAATTTGGGTACGAGCAGTACTTC
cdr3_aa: CASSEFGYEQYF

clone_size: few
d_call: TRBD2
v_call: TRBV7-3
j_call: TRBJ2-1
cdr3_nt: TGTGCCAGCAGCCATAGCGGGAGAGGGGAGTACAATGAGCAGTTCTTC
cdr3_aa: CASSHSGRGEYNEQFF

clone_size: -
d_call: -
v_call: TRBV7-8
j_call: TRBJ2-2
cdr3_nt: TGTGCCAGCAGCACGAACCCCGGCCAGAACACCGGGGAGCTGTTTTTT
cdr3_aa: CASSTNPGQNTGELFF

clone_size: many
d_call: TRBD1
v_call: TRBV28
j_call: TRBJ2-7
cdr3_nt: TGTGCCAGCAGTGATTCCCCTTGGACAGGGTCCTACGAGCAGTACTTC
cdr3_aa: CASSDSPWTGSYEQYF

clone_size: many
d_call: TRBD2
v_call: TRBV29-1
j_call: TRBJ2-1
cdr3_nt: TGCAGCGTTGAAGGGGCCGGGACTACTGCTTACAATGAGCAGTTCTTC
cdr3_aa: CSVEGAGTTAYNEQFF

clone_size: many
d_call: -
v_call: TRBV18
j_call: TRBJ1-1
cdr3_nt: TGTGCCAGCTCACCACAAGGGGGGAGTTTGAACACTGAAGCTTTCTTT
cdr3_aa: CASSPQGGSLNTEAFF

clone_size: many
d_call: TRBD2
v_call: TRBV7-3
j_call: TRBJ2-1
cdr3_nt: TGTGCCAGCAGCTTATCTGGGGGGGGGTACAGTGAGCAGTTCTTC
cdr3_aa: CASSLSGGGYSEQFF

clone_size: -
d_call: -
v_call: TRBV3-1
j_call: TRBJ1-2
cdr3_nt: TGTGCCAGCAGCCCGGGACAAGTTAACTATGGCCACACCTTC
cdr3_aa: CASSPGQVNYGHTF

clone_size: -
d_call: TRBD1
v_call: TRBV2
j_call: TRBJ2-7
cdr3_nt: TGTGCCAGCAGACCTAGGGGGACAGGGGACTACGAGCAGTACTTC
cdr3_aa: CASRPRGTGDYEQYF

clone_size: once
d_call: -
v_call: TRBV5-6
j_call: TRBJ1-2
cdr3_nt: TGTGCCAGCAGCTCACAGGAAACCGTCTATGGCTACACCTTC
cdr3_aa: CASSSQETVYGYTF

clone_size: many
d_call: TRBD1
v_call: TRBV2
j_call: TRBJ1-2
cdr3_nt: TGTGCCAGCTTCGGGGGACAGGCGAACTATGGCTACACCTTC
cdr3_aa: CASFGGQANYGYTF

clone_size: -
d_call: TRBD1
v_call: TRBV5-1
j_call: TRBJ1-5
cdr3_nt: TGCGCCAGCAGCTTGGGGACAGGGGGCAGCAATCAGCCCCAGCATTTT
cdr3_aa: CASSLGTGGSNQPQHF

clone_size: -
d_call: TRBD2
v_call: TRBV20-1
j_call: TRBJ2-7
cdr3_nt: TGCAGTGTCAATAGTCGTCTTAGCGGGAGGGCGATTTACGAGCAGTACTTC
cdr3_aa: CSVNSRLSGRAIYEQYF

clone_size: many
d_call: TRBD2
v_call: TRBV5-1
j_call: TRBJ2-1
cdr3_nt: TGCGCCAGCAGCGCTGGGGCTAGCGGGAGCTCCTACAATGAGCAGTTCTTC
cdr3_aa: CASSAGASGSSYNEQFF

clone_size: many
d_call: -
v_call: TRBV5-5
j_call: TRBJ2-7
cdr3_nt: TGTGCCAGCAGTCGGGACCTCTGGACCGACGAGCAGTACTTC
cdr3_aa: CASSRDLWTDEQYF

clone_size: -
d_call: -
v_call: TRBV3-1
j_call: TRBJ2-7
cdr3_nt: TGTGCCAGCAGCCCGTACCGACTTGCAGCCCACGAGCAGTACTTC
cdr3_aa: CASSPYRLAAHEQYF

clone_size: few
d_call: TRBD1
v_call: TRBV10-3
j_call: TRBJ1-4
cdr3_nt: TGTGCCATCAGTGATTCAGGGGGAAGTTATGAAAAACTGTTTTTT
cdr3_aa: CAISDSGGSYEKLFF

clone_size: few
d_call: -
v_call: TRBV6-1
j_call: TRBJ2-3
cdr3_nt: TGTGCCAGCAGTCCTGGACTCGGAGATACGCAGTATTTT
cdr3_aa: CASSPGLGDTQYF

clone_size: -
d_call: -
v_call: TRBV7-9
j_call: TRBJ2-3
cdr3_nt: TGTGCCAGCAGCCCCGGACTCCCCACAGATACGCAGTATTTT
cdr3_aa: CASSPGLPTDTQYF

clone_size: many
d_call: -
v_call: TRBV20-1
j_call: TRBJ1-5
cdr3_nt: TGCAGTGCTAGACAGCCGAGTAGCAATCAGCCCCAGCATTTT
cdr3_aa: CSARQPSSNQPQHF

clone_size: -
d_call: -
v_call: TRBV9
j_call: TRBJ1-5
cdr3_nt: TGTGCCAGCAGCGTATTCGTAGGCGGCCCCTATAGCAATCAGCCCCAGCATTTT
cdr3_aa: CASSVFVGGPYSNQPQHF

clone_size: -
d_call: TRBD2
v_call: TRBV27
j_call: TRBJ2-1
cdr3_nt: TGTGCCAGCAGTCCCTGGACTAGCGGAGGCTCCTACAATGAGCAGTTCTTC
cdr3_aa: CASSPWTSGGSYNEQFF

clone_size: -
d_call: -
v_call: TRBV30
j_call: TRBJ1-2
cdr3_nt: TGTGCCTGGGGGGGATTCTTCTATGGCTACACCTTC
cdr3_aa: CAWGGFFYGYTF

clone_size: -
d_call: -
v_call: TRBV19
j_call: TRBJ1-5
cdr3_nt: TGTGCCAGTAGTATGCAAGATATGAGGGGTTGGCAGCCCCAGCATTTT
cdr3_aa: CASSMQDMRGWQPQHF

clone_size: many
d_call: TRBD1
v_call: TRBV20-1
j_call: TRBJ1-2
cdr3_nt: TGCAGTGCTAGTGCAGGGACAGAGAACTATGGCTACACCTTC
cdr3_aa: CSASAGTENYGYTF

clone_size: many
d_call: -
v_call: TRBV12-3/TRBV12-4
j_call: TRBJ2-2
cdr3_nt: TGTGCCAGCAGTAGATTCGGACCGAGCACCGGGGAGCTGTTTTTT
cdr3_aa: CASSRFGPSTGELFF

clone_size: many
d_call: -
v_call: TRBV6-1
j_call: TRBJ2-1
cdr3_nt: TGTGCCAGCAGTGAAGTGACTGGGCGATACAATGAGCAGTTCTTC
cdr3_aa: CASSEVTGRYNEQFF

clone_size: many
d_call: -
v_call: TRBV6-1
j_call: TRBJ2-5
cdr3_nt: TGTGCCAGCTGGCCCCGGGTTGGGGAGACCCAGTACTTC
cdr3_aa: CASWPRVGETQYF

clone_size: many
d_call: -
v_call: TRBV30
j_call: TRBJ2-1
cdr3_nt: TGTGCCTGGAGGAAACAAGGCAGCAATGAGCAGTTCTTC
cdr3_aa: CAWRKQGSNEQFF

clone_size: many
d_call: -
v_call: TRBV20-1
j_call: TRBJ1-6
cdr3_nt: TGCAGTGCCGACGGTCATGGCCCCTATAATTCACCCCTCCACTTT
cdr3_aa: CSADGHGPYNSPLHF

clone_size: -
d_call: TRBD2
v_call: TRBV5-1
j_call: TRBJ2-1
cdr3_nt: TGCGCCAGCAGCTTGGGGTGGACTAGCGGGATCGGTGAGCAGTTCTTC
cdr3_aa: CASSLGWTSGIGEQFF

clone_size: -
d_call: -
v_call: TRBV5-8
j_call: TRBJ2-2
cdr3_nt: TGTGCCAGCAGCCCTACGACTGGGGGCGGGCACACCGGGGAGCTGTTTTTT
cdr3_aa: CASSPTTGGGHTGELFF